The TCR beta chain under discussion was sequenced for a study of T cells in Graves' hyperthyroidism and ophthalmopathy. Stability of Graves' hyperthyroidism was defined as absent ophthalmopathy progression within 18 months. Points on this clonotype: Its specificity is unknown.

General study points: A model of 13 V-J features distinguished ophthalmopathy from stable hyperthyroidism.

Amplified regions were TCR beta CDR3 sequences from RNA transcripts. During a first-round RT-PCR of the TCR CDR3, the HTBI primer set was used. TCRdb fed the multiplex PCR reads into MiXCR, producing one record per CDR3 protein. The sample carries 450,000 to 700,000 distinct CDR3 sequences, 46% recorded once. This TCR derives from a woman aged 18-35 years with Graves' hyperthyroidism. Input material: peripheral blood or thyroid tissue (not recorded which).

DNA for the CDR3: TGTGCCAGCAGTGAAGATAAAGGGGGCTACACCTTC. Translated: CASSEDKGGYTF. The chain carries TRBV2 and TRBJ1-2; D is undetermined. The CDR3 loop spans 12 amino acids. The V end lost 1 base, the J end lost 8 bases, and 8 bases lay between the germline ends. Germline values: CDR1 SNHLY, CDR2 FYNNEI.